This TCR beta chain was recovered during a study of T cell responses to AZD1222 COVID-19 vaccine. Study-wide results and limits: Vaccine-associated CD4 TCRs spanned spike, dominant at 160-218 and 743-854.

Sequencing was performed with immunoSEQ multiplex PCR; in TCRdb, only in-frame clones are kept and a portion is missing. The table records approximately 110,000 clones, approximately 84% of them present only once. A note on this clone: What it binds is not known.

In germline, CDR1 is SGHTA, CDR2 FQGNSA. The CDR3 has 15 amino acids. Between the trimmed V and J ends, which lost 1 base and 4 bases, there was a span of 11 bases. This rearrangement joins TRBV7-2 to TRBJ2-1; D not resolved. The receptor was derived from an adult in good health. The source was peripheral blood, collected on day 0 of AZD1222 vaccination. The DNA of the CDR3 is TGTGCCAGCAGCTTAGAAGGGATATTTTACAATGAGCAGTTCTTC. This encodes CASSLEGIFYNEQFF.